Listed below are T cell receptor beta chains from one sample, sequenced in a study of blood T cell repertoires in COVID-19. Clones were read by immunoSEQ multiplex PCR, and TCRdb kept only the in-frame ones, dropping some. The table includes 71,000 or so clones, less than 90% detected once. Sequenced material: peripheral blood. These receptors were taken from an elderly man in a cohort sampled during active COVID-19. CDR3s include the opening cysteine and the closing phenylalanine or tryptophan. Each record gives: CDR3 DNA, CDR3 protein, CDR3 length, clone size, V gene, D gene, J gene. A D gene is named only where the DNA matches it firmly. Rows may omit the clone size; those that give it use once, few, many or a size class.

CDR3 DNA: TGCGCCAGCAGCCAAGGATGGACAGCTGGAAACACCATATATTTT; CDR3 protein: CASSQGWTAGNTIYF; CDR3 length: 15; clone size: .; V gene: TRBV4-1; D gene: .; J gene: TRBJ1-3
CDR3 DNA: TGTGCCATTCAATATAGCTGGGACAGCGGGGAGCTGTTTTTT; CDR3 protein: CAIQYSWDSGELFF; CDR3 length: 14; clone size: .; V gene: TRBV10-3; D gene: TRBD1; J gene: TRBJ2-2
CDR3 DNA: TGTGCCAGCAGTGGAAACAGGGCCAATGAGCAGTTCTTC; CDR3 protein: CASSGNRANEQFF; CDR3 length: 13; clone size: once; V gene: TRBV2; D gene: .; J gene: TRBJ2-1
CDR3 DNA: TGTGCCAGCATGAAACGGGGGGGGCAAGAGACCCAGTACTTC; CDR3 protein: CASMKRGGQETQYF; CDR3 length: 14; clone size: once; V gene: TRBV5-8; D gene: TRBD2; J gene: TRBJ2-5
CDR3 DNA: TGCGCCAGCAGCCAAGATAAGGTCCGCGGGGCTCTTCCCCAGCATTTT; CDR3 protein: CASSQDKVRGALPQHF; CDR3 length: 16; clone size: .; V gene: TRBV4-1; D gene: .; J gene: TRBJ1-5
CDR3 DNA: TGTGCCAGCAGTTACTCATCGGCAGGGGGCAATGAGCAGTTCTTC; CDR3 protein: CASSYSSAGGNEQFF; CDR3 length: 15; clone size: .; V gene: TRBV6-6; D gene: TRBD1; J gene: TRBJ2-1
CDR3 DNA: TGTGCCAGCAGCCCGGACAGACCTGATAATTCACCCCTCCACTTT; CDR3 protein: CASSPDRPDNSPLHF; CDR3 length: 15; clone size: .; V gene: TRBV6-5; D gene: .; J gene: TRBJ1-6
CDR3 DNA: TGTGCCAGCAGCTCCAGGGGGATAATTGTCGAGCAGTACTTC; CDR3 protein: CASSSRGIIVEQYF; CDR3 length: 14; clone size: .; V gene: TRBV7-2; D gene: TRBD1; J gene: TRBJ2-7
CDR3 DNA: TGTGCCAGTAGTATGGGGAGGGTTGAGACCCAGTACTTC; CDR3 protein: CASSMGRVETQYF; CDR3 length: 13; clone size: .; V gene: TRBV19; D gene: TRBD2; J gene: TRBJ2-5
CDR3 DNA: TGTGCCAGCGATGACAGGGGGGTGAACAATGAGCAGTTCTTC; CDR3 protein: CASDDRGVNNEQFF; CDR3 length: 14; clone size: .; V gene: TRBV6-5; D gene: TRBD1; J gene: TRBJ2-1
CDR3 DNA: TGTGCCAGCAGCCGAGGACAGTTTAGCACAGATACGCAGTATTTT; CDR3 protein: CASSRGQFSTDTQYF; CDR3 length: 15; clone size: .; V gene: TRBV7-3; D gene: .; J gene: TRBJ2-3
CDR3 DNA: TGCGCCAGCAGCTTGGGGGAGATCCATGAAAAACTGTTTTTT; CDR3 protein: CASSLGEIHEKLFF; CDR3 length: 14; clone size: .; V gene: TRBV5-1; D gene: .; J gene: TRBJ1-4
CDR3 DNA: TGTGCCAGCAGTTTATTCGGGGGGATGAACACCGGGGAGCTGTTTTTT; CDR3 protein: CASSLFGGMNTGELFF; CDR3 length: 16; clone size: .; V gene: TRBV27; D gene: TRBD2; J gene: TRBJ2-2
CDR3 DNA: TGTGCCAGCAGTTTCCGGGGAGGGACCGGAAACACCATATATTTT; CDR3 protein: CASSFRGGTGNTIYF; CDR3 length: 15; clone size: .; V gene: TRBV27; D gene: .; J gene: TRBJ1-3
CDR3 DNA: TGTGCCACCCAGAGGGCCGAGTCCTACGAGCAGTACTTC; CDR3 protein: CATQRAESYEQYF; CDR3 length: 13; clone size: .; V gene: TRBV10-3; D gene: .; J gene: TRBJ2-7
CDR3 DNA: TGTGCCAGCAGCTTGGACAGGGGGCCCATGGGCACTGAAGCTTTCTTT; CDR3 protein: CASSLDRGPMGTEAFF; CDR3 length: 16; clone size: .; V gene: TRBV5-4; D gene: TRBD1; J gene: TRBJ1-1
CDR3 DNA: TGCGCCAGCAGCTTGGCCTCAGGGGCGCGGAATTCACCCCTCCACTTT; CDR3 protein: CASSLASGARNSPLHF; CDR3 length: 16; clone size: once; V gene: TRBV5-1; D gene: .; J gene: TRBJ1-6
CDR3 DNA: TGTGCCAGTAGTATTGACGGGGGAACTGAAGCTTTCTTT; CDR3 protein: CASSIDGGTEAFF; CDR3 length: 13; clone size: .; V gene: TRBV19; D gene: .; J gene: TRBJ1-1
CDR3 DNA: TGCGCCAGCAGTCTTAGCGGGGGGAGCACAGATACGCAGTATTTT; CDR3 protein: CASSLSGGSTDTQYF; CDR3 length: 15; clone size: .; V gene: TRBV4-3; D gene: TRBD2; J gene: TRBJ2-3
CDR3 DNA: TGTGCCAGTAGTACGGGGGGCGGTGGGGAGACCCAGTACTTC; CDR3 protein: CASSTGGGGETQYF; CDR3 length: 14; clone size: .; V gene: TRBV19; D gene: .; J gene: TRBJ2-5
CDR3 DNA: TGTGCCAGCAGCTTATCAGCGGATACTTACAATGAGCAGTTCTTC; CDR3 protein: CASSLSADTYNEQFF; CDR3 length: 15; clone size: .; V gene: TRBV7-7; D gene: .; J gene: TRBJ2-1
CDR3 DNA: TGCGCCACGGCCCAACAGAATCCCAACACCGGGGAGCTGTTTTTT; CDR3 protein: CATAQQNPNTGELFF; CDR3 length: 15; clone size: .; V gene: TRBV5-1; D gene: .; J gene: TRBJ2-2
CDR3 DNA: TGTGCCATCAGTGCGGGACAGGAACAGCCCCAGCATTTT; CDR3 protein: CAISAGQEQPQHF; CDR3 length: 13; clone size: few; V gene: TRBV10-3; D gene: TRBD1; J gene: TRBJ1-5
CDR3 DNA: TGTGCCACCAGCAGCGACACAGCCCAATACACCGGGGAGCTGTTTTTT; CDR3 protein: CATSSDTAQYTGELFF; CDR3 length: 16; clone size: .; V gene: TRBV15; D gene: .; J gene: TRBJ2-2
CDR3 DNA: TGTGCCAGCGAATCGTTACAGTTCTATGGCTACACCTTC; CDR3 protein: CASESLQFYGYTF; CDR3 length: 13; clone size: medium-sized; V gene: TRBV19; D gene: .; J gene: TRBJ1-2
CDR3 DNA: TGTGCCAGCAGTTTAGGGGGGGGTTGGGAAAAACTGTTTTTT; CDR3 protein: CASSLGGGWEKLFF; CDR3 length: 14; clone size: .; V gene: TRBV28; D gene: .; J gene: TRBJ1-4
CDR3 DNA: TGTGCCAGTAGTTCAGGACAGACCGCTGAAAAACTGTTTTTT; CDR3 protein: CASSSGQTAEKLFF; CDR3 length: 14; clone size: .; V gene: TRBV19; D gene: .; J gene: TRBJ1-4
CDR3 DNA: TGTGCCAGCACCGGGACAGTCGACTATGGCTACACCTTC; CDR3 protein: CASTGTVDYGYTF; CDR3 length: 13; clone size: once; V gene: TRBV2; D gene: TRBD1; J gene: TRBJ1-2
CDR3 DNA: TGTGCCAGCAGCTTAGAACTAGGGCCAAGTCAGCCCCAGCATTTT; CDR3 protein: CASSLELGPSQPQHF; CDR3 length: 15; clone size: once; V gene: TRBV7-2; D gene: .; J gene: TRBJ1-5
CDR3 DNA: TGTGCCAGCACGATGGGGCGAGAAGAGACCCAGTACTTC; CDR3 protein: CASTMGREETQYF; CDR3 length: 13; clone size: .; V gene: TRBV2; D gene: .; J gene: TRBJ2-5
CDR3 DNA: TGTGCTAGTGGTAACGACAGAGCTGAAGCTTTCTTT; CDR3 protein: CASGNDRAEAFF; CDR3 length: 12; clone size: .; V gene: TRBV12-5; D gene: .; J gene: TRBJ1-1
CDR3 DNA: TGCGCCAGCAGCCCGATCCAGTTCACCGGGGAGCTGTTTTTT; CDR3 protein: CASSPIQFTGELFF; CDR3 length: 14; clone size: .; V gene: TRBV5-1; D gene: .; J gene: TRBJ2-2
CDR3 DNA: TGTGCCAGCAGCCGTAGCGGTGGAGGCCCAGATACGCAGTATTTT; CDR3 protein: CASSRSGGGPDTQYF; CDR3 length: 15; clone size: few; V gene: TRBV9; D gene: .; J gene: TRBJ2-3
CDR3 DNA: TGTGCCAGCAGTACATCCCGGGACAGTGATGGCTACACCTTC; CDR3 protein: CASSTSRDSDGYTF; CDR3 length: 14; clone size: .; V gene: TRBV27; D gene: TRBD1; J gene: TRBJ1-2
CDR3 DNA: TGCGCCAGCAGCGTGGGACATACGAACACCGGGGAGCTGTTTTTT; CDR3 protein: CASSVGHTNTGELFF; CDR3 length: 15; clone size: .; V gene: TRBV5-1; D gene: .; J gene: TRBJ2-2
CDR3 DNA: TGTGCCAGCAGAGCCAACAGGGGGCTTGGCTACACCTTC; CDR3 protein: CASRANRGLGYTF; CDR3 length: 13; clone size: .; V gene: TRBV2; D gene: TRBD1; J gene: TRBJ1-2
CDR3 DNA: TGCAGCGTTGAAGTCTCGGGGGGCACTGAAGCTTTCTTT; CDR3 protein: CSVEVSGGTEAFF; CDR3 length: 13; clone size: .; V gene: TRBV29-1; D gene: .; J gene: TRBJ1-1
CDR3 DNA: TGTGCCAGCAGTCCTGACAGTGTGCGCGGCTACACCTTC; CDR3 protein: CASSPDSVRGYTF; CDR3 length: 13; clone size: .; V gene: TRBV28; D gene: .; J gene: TRBJ1-2
CDR3 DNA: TGTGCCAGCTCCGTCCCGGGACACAAACGGACGAATCAGCCCCAGCATTTT; CDR3 protein: CASSVPGHKRTNQPQHF; CDR3 length: 17; clone size: .; V gene: TRBV18; D gene: .; J gene: TRBJ1-5
CDR3 DNA: TGTGCCAGCAGCTTGACAGGGAGCACAGATACGCAGTATTTT; CDR3 protein: CASSLTGSTDTQYF; CDR3 length: 14; clone size: once; V gene: TRBV9; D gene: TRBD1; J gene: TRBJ2-3
CDR3 DNA: TGCGCCAGCAGCCCCACAGGGTCTGGGGAGACCCAGTACTTC; CDR3 protein: CASSPTGSGETQYF; CDR3 length: 14; clone size: .; V gene: TRBV5-1; D gene: .; J gene: TRBJ2-5
CDR3 DNA: TGTGCCAGCAGCCAAGGGGGCGGCTATGGCTACACCTTC; CDR3 protein: CASSQGGGYGYTF; CDR3 length: 13; clone size: .; V gene: TRBV14; D gene: .; J gene: TRBJ1-2
CDR3 DNA: TGTGCCAGTATCAACCCCCGAGACAAGGGGGCACACACCATATATTTT; CDR3 protein: CASINPRDKGAHTIYF; CDR3 length: 16; clone size: .; V gene: TRBV19; D gene: TRBD1; J gene: TRBJ1-3
CDR3 DNA: TGCAGTGCTAGTCTTGTGGTTAGCGGGGGCCACACAGATACGCAGTATTTT; CDR3 protein: CSASLVVSGGHTDTQYF; CDR3 length: 17; clone size: .; V gene: TRBV20-1; D gene: TRBD2; J gene: TRBJ2-3
CDR3 DNA: TGTGCCAGCAGCTTGGGCCCCGCGGAGACCCAGTACTTC; CDR3 protein: CASSLGPAETQYF; CDR3 length: 13; clone size: .; V gene: TRBV5-4; D gene: .; J gene: TRBJ2-5
CDR3 DNA: TGTGCCAGCAGCCGACAGGGGGACACTGAAGCTTTCTTT; CDR3 protein: CASSRQGDTEAFF; CDR3 length: 13; clone size: .; V gene: TRBV7-6; D gene: TRBD1; J gene: TRBJ1-1
CDR3 DNA: TGTGCCAGCAGTTTCAAGCGGGGGGTGACAGATACGCAGTATTTT; CDR3 protein: CASSFKRGVTDTQYF; CDR3 length: 15; clone size: .; V gene: TRBV27; D gene: TRBD2; J gene: TRBJ2-3
CDR3 DNA: TGTGCCAGCAGCCCAGCCGACAGAATTACCTATGGCTACACCTTC; CDR3 protein: CASSPADRITYGYTF; CDR3 length: 15; clone size: .; V gene: TRBV3-1/TRBV3-2; D gene: .; J gene: TRBJ1-2
CDR3 DNA: TGTGCCAGCAGTTACTCTGAGCGGGCTGAAGCTTTCTTT; CDR3 protein: CASSYSERAEAFF; CDR3 length: 13; clone size: .; V gene: TRBV6-2/TRBV6-3; D gene: .; J gene: TRBJ1-1